The next 3 T cell receptor beta chains were all read from a single sample in a study of blood T cell repertoires in COVID-19. Generated by immunoSEQ multiplex PCR, the TCRdb table keeps only in-frame clones and is missing some. Among 200,000 to 250,000 clones listed, roughly 80% were seen once. The sample was peripheral blood. The source is a woman in her forties or fifties with acute or convalescent COVID-19.

The gene calls are TRBV28 and TRBJ2-7, with D possibly being TRBD1 (5 bases). CDR3 size: 13 residues. V was clipped by 3 bases and J by 5 bases, with 11 bases between them. The germline gives CDR1 MDHEN, CDR2 SYDVKM. The CDR3 loop reads CASSFQGFHEQYF. The DNA of the CDR3 is TGTGCCAGCAGTTTTCAGGGTTTCCACGAGCAGTACTTC.

This sequence joins TRBV4-3 and TRBJ2-1, with a possible D match to TRBD2 (6 bases). Per the germline V gene, CDR1 is LGHNA and CDR2 is YSLEER. This CDR3 is built from 13 residues. Trimming took off 4 bases at V and 4 bases at J, with 8 bases between the two ends. CDR3 sequence reads: CASSPGLYNEQFF. CDR3 DNA sequence: TGCGCCAGCAGCCCGGGACTTTACAATGAGCAGTTCTTC.

The CDR3 region has the DNA TGTGCCAGCAGTTACTCGACAGGGGCGAACACTGAAGCTTTCTTT. Translation gives CASSYSTGANTEAFF. This rearrangement joins TRBV6-5 to TRBJ1-1; 8 positions agree with TRBD1. This CDR3 is built from 15 residues. Germline CDR1 is MNHEY and CDR2 is SVGAGI. The trim removed 0 bases at V and 1 base at J, leaving 1 base unmatched.